This is a list of T cell receptor beta chains from one sample in a study of shared clonotypes between healthy human individuals. The table came from immunoSEQ multiplex PCR; TCRdb's copy has only in-frame clones and leaves some out. The sample includes 400,000 to 550,000 clones, roughly 85% of them seen just once. Source material: PBMCs. The receptors were sampled from a woman in her forties in good health. Some clones in this sample may be carry-over from other donors' samples. CDR3s include the opening cysteine and the closing phenylalanine or tryptophan. Fields, in order: V gene, D gene, J gene, clone size, CDR3 DNA, CDR3 protein. D genes are given only for firm matches. Size values are once, few and many counts, or a class for expanded clones, and some rows have none.

V gene: TRBV15
D gene: NA
J gene: TRBJ2-2
clone size: NA
CDR3 DNA: TGTGCCACCAGCAGACTATACACCGGGGAGCTGTTTTTT
CDR3 protein: CATSRLYTGELFF

V gene: TRBV30
D gene: NA
J gene: TRBJ2-5
clone size: NA
CDR3 DNA: TGTGCCTGGAGTGTTGGTCCTGGCACCCAGTACTTC
CDR3 protein: CAWSVGPGTQYF

V gene: TRBV5-1
D gene: TRBD2
J gene: TRBJ2-1
clone size: NA
CDR3 DNA: TGCGCCAGCAGCCCAGCGGGAGGTTCCTACAATGAGCAGTTCTTC
CDR3 protein: CASSPAGGSYNEQFF

V gene: TRBV6-5
D gene: NA
J gene: TRBJ1-1
clone size: many
CDR3 DNA: TGTGCCAGCAGTTACGGAGCTGGGGTGAAGGGAACTGAAGCTTTCTTT
CDR3 protein: CASSYGAGVKGTEAFF

V gene: TRBV30
D gene: NA
J gene: TRBJ2-5
clone size: once
CDR3 DNA: TGTGCCTGGAGTGCCCAGGGTTTGGGAGCAGAGACCCAGTACTTC
CDR3 protein: CAWSAQGLGAETQYF

V gene: TRBV5-1
D gene: NA
J gene: TRBJ1-4
clone size: NA
CDR3 DNA: TGCGCCAGCAGCTCAGGTGAAAAACTGTTTTTT
CDR3 protein: CASSSGEKLFF

V gene: TRBV10-3
D gene: NA
J gene: TRBJ1-1
clone size: NA
CDR3 DNA: TGTGCCATCCAGGAAGGGGGGGACACTGAAGCTTTCTTT
CDR3 protein: CAIQEGGDTEAFF

V gene: TRBV5-1
D gene: TRBD2
J gene: TRBJ2-7
clone size: few
CDR3 DNA: TGCGCCAGCAGCTCCTCTAGCGGGATCTTTCGCGAGCAGTACTTC
CDR3 protein: CASSSSSGIFREQYF

V gene: TRBV9
D gene: TRBD1
J gene: TRBJ2-1
clone size: NA
CDR3 DNA: TGTGCCAGCAGCGTTCCGGGACAGGGGTACAATGAGCAGTTCTTC
CDR3 protein: CASSVPGQGYNEQFF

V gene: TRBV28
D gene: NA
J gene: TRBJ1-3
clone size: NA
CDR3 DNA: TGTGCCAGCAGGCCTACAGGGAGTGGTGGGAACACCATATATTTT
CDR3 protein: CASRPTGSGGNTIYF

V gene: TRBV2
D gene: NA
J gene: TRBJ2-7
clone size: NA
CDR3 DNA: TGTGCCAGCAGTGTACAGAGCAGGGGCGAGCAGTACTTC
CDR3 protein: CASSVQSRGEQYF

V gene: TRBV7-6
D gene: NA
J gene: TRBJ2-7
clone size: NA
CDR3 DNA: TGTGCCAGCAGCTTACCCCAGGGCGAGCAGTACTTC
CDR3 protein: CASSLPQGEQYF

V gene: TRBV5-1
D gene: NA
J gene: TRBJ2-1
clone size: NA
CDR3 DNA: TGCGCCAGCAGCCCCGCGTGGGGTGAGCAGTTCTTC
CDR3 protein: CASSPAWGEQFF

V gene: TRBV7-2
D gene: NA
J gene: TRBJ2-5
clone size: NA
CDR3 DNA: TGTGCCAGCAGCTCGGGGACCGTATGGGGAGAGACCCAGTACTTC
CDR3 protein: CASSSGTVWGETQYF

V gene: TRBV29-1
D gene: NA
J gene: TRBJ1-1
clone size: NA
CDR3 DNA: TGCAGCGTCTTTAGGGGGGGGATGAACACTGAAGCTTTCTTT
CDR3 protein: CSVFRGGMNTEAFF

V gene: TRBV4-2
D gene: NA
J gene: TRBJ2-7
clone size: NA
CDR3 DNA: TGTGCCAGCAGCCAATACACTCCGAGCGCCTCCTACGAGCAGTACTTC
CDR3 protein: CASSQYTPSASYEQYF

V gene: TRBV18
D gene: NA
J gene: TRBJ1-1
clone size: NA
CDR3 DNA: TGTGCCAGCTCACCGTCTTGGGGGAGCACTGAAGCTTTCTTT
CDR3 protein: CASSPSWGSTEAFF

V gene: TRBV9
D gene: NA
J gene: TRBJ1-5
clone size: NA
CDR3 DNA: TGTGCCAGCAGCCGCTGGGATAGCAATCAGCCCCAGCATTTT
CDR3 protein: CASSRWDSNQPQHF

V gene: TRBV9
D gene: NA
J gene: TRBJ2-3
clone size: NA
CDR3 DNA: TGTGCCAGCAGCGTAGGATCTAGATGGGGCTCGAATACGCAGTATTTT
CDR3 protein: CASSVGSRWGSNTQYF

V gene: TRBV7-9
D gene: TRBD1
J gene: TRBJ1-5
clone size: NA
CDR3 DNA: TGTGCCAGCAGCTTAGACGGCGGACAGGGATACAATCAGCCCCAGCATTTT
CDR3 protein: CASSLDGGQGYNQPQHF

V gene: TRBV7-9
D gene: NA
J gene: TRBJ1-1
clone size: NA
CDR3 DNA: TGTGCCAGCAGCTTATGGATGGGAACCCAGGCGAACACTGAAGCTTTCTTT
CDR3 protein: CASSLWMGTQANTEAFF

V gene: TRBV28
D gene: TRBD2
J gene: TRBJ2-3
clone size: NA
CDR3 DNA: TGTGCCAGCAGCTACCTAGCGGGAGCAGCAGATACGCAGTATTTT
CDR3 protein: CASSYLAGAADTQYF

V gene: TRBV6-1
D gene: NA
J gene: TRBJ2-2
clone size: few
CDR3 DNA: TGTGCCAGCAGGCCCACAAACACCGGGGAGCTGTTTTTT
CDR3 protein: CASRPTNTGELFF

V gene: TRBV2
D gene: NA
J gene: TRBJ2-1
clone size: once
CDR3 DNA: TGTGCCAGCAGTGATCGGTCCAATGAGCAGTTCTTC
CDR3 protein: CASSDRSNEQFF

V gene: TRBV7-2
D gene: TRBD2
J gene: TRBJ2-3
clone size: NA
CDR3 DNA: TGTGCCAGCAGCTTAGCGTTGGTGGCGGGGGGCACAGATACGCAGTATTTT
CDR3 protein: CASSLALVAGGTDTQYF

V gene: TRBV27
D gene: NA
J gene: TRBJ2-1
clone size: few
CDR3 DNA: TGTGCCAGCAGTTCTGGGGGAGGAATTAAGTACAATGAGCAGTTCTTC
CDR3 protein: CASSSGGGIKYNEQFF

V gene: TRBV7-6
D gene: TRBD2
J gene: TRBJ2-7
clone size: NA
CDR3 DNA: TGTGCCAGCAGCCAAAGCGGGAGGCGGTCCTACGAGCAGTACTTC
CDR3 protein: CASSQSGRRSYEQYF

V gene: TRBV10-3
D gene: TRBD1
J gene: TRBJ1-6
clone size: NA
CDR3 DNA: TGTGCCATCAGTGTTCAGGGGGCGGGAGATTCACCCCTCCACTTT
CDR3 protein: CAISVQGAGDSPLHF

V gene: TRBV7-8
D gene: NA
J gene: TRBJ2-1
clone size: NA
CDR3 DNA: TGTGCCAGCAGCTTAGATCAGGGGCGAATGACGGTCCCTTCCTACAATGAGCAGTTCTTC
CDR3 protein: CASSLDQGRMTVPSYNEQFF

V gene: TRBV28
D gene: TRBD1
J gene: TRBJ2-7
clone size: NA
CDR3 DNA: TGTGCCAGCAGTTTAGGGCAGGGGGCCGGCGAGCAGTACTTC
CDR3 protein: CASSLGQGAGEQYF

V gene: TRBV2
D gene: TRBD2
J gene: TRBJ2-3
clone size: NA
CDR3 DNA: TGTGCCAGCAGTGAAGAGGGACTAGCGGGCGCAGATACGCAGTATTTT
CDR3 protein: CASSEEGLAGADTQYF

V gene: TRBV9
D gene: NA
J gene: TRBJ2-5
clone size: few
CDR3 DNA: TGTGCCAGCAGCCCGACCGGGGAGACCCAGTACTTC
CDR3 protein: CASSPTGETQYF

V gene: TRBV10-3
D gene: NA
J gene: TRBJ2-7
clone size: many
CDR3 DNA: TGTGCCATCAGTGATTGGGCCCTACCTCTCGAGCAGTACTTC
CDR3 protein: CAISDWALPLEQYF

V gene: TRBV19
D gene: TRBD2
J gene: TRBJ2-5
clone size: NA
CDR3 DNA: TGTGCCAGTAGTATGGATTTTACTAGCGGGAGCGGGGGAGAGACCCAGTACTTC
CDR3 protein: CASSMDFTSGSGGETQYF

V gene: TRBV7-2
D gene: TRBD1
J gene: TRBJ2-5
clone size: few
CDR3 DNA: TGTGCCAGCGGACAGGAAGAGACCCAGTACTTC
CDR3 protein: CASGQEETQYF

V gene: TRBV5-6
D gene: TRBD1
J gene: TRBJ2-3
clone size: NA
CDR3 DNA: TGTGCCAGCAGCTTGACAGGGGCGGGCACAGATACGCAGTATTTT
CDR3 protein: CASSLTGAGTDTQYF

V gene: TRBV27
D gene: NA
J gene: TRBJ1-1
clone size: NA
CDR3 DNA: TGTGCCAGCAGTTCTATAATCGACAGTGAAGCTTTCTTT
CDR3 protein: CASSSIIDSEAFF

V gene: TRBV2
D gene: TRBD1
J gene: TRBJ1-5
clone size: few
CDR3 DNA: TGTGCCAGCAGTGACGAGGGGGCAAGCAATCAGCCCCAGCATTTT
CDR3 protein: CASSDEGASNQPQHF

V gene: TRBV6-4
D gene: TRBD2
J gene: TRBJ2-7
clone size: NA
CDR3 DNA: TGTGCCAGCAGCCTCCGGACTAGCTGCTACGAGCAGTACTTC
CDR3 protein: CASSLRTSCYEQYF

V gene: TRBV27
D gene: NA
J gene: TRBJ1-5
clone size: NA
CDR3 DNA: TGTGCCAGCAGTCCCCGTGACTCCGCCGGACTCAATCGACCCCAGCATTTT
CDR3 protein: CASSPRDSAGLNRPQHF

V gene: TRBV2
D gene: NA
J gene: TRBJ2-3
clone size: NA
CDR3 DNA: TGTGCCAGCAGTGAAGAAAGGACCCTCGGGCCTACGCAGTATTTT
CDR3 protein: CASSEERTLGPTQYF

V gene: TRBV5-1
D gene: NA
J gene: TRBJ1-4
clone size: NA
CDR3 DNA: TGCGCCAGCAGCTTCCGCTACTCAACTAATGAAAAACTGTTTTTT
CDR3 protein: CASSFRYSTNEKLFF

V gene: TRBV25-1
D gene: NA
J gene: TRBJ1-1
clone size: many
CDR3 DNA: TGTGCCAGCAGTGAGGGGGCGGGGGGAGTCACTGAAGCTTTCTTT
CDR3 protein: CASSEGAGGVTEAFF

V gene: TRBV7-3
D gene: NA
J gene: TRBJ2-1
clone size: NA
CDR3 DNA: TGTGCCAGCAGCTTAAGGGGAATCGGGACAAATGAGCAGTTCTTC
CDR3 protein: CASSLRGIGTNEQFF

V gene: TRBV30
D gene: TRBD2
J gene: TRBJ2-3
clone size: NA
CDR3 DNA: TGTGCCTGGAGCGGACTAGCGGTCACAGATACGCAGTATTTC
CDR3 protein: CAWSGLAVTDTQYF

V gene: TRBV5-1
D gene: NA
J gene: TRBJ1-2
clone size: NA
CDR3 DNA: TGCGCCAGCAGCCGATCGCAGGGAACTCACAACTATGGCTACACCTTC
CDR3 protein: CASSRSQGTHNYGYTF

V gene: TRBV27
D gene: TRBD2
J gene: TRBJ2-5
clone size: NA
CDR3 DNA: TGTGCCAGCAGTTGGGGTAGCGGGAGCGGGGAGACCCAGTACTTC
CDR3 protein: CASSWGSGSGETQYF

V gene: TRBV11-3
D gene: TRBD1
J gene: TRBJ2-2
clone size: NA
CDR3 DNA: TGTGCCAGCAGCCCCCGGACAGGGAACGGGGAGCTGTTTTTT
CDR3 protein: CASSPRTGNGELFF

V gene: TRBV19
D gene: NA
J gene: TRBJ2-7
clone size: NA
CDR3 DNA: TGTGCCAGTAGTATGGCGGGGCCCTACGAGCAGTACTTC
CDR3 protein: CASSMAGPYEQYF

V gene: TRBV4-3
D gene: NA
J gene: TRBJ2-5
clone size: NA
CDR3 DNA: TGCGCCAGCAGCCAAGATTTGCTCGAGACCCAGTACTTC
CDR3 protein: CASSQDLLETQYF

V gene: TRBV7-9
D gene: NA
J gene: TRBJ2-7
clone size: once
CDR3 DNA: TGTGCCAGCAGCAGGTCAGGAGCGGAGACCTACGAGCAGTACTTC
CDR3 protein: CASSRSGAETYEQYF